This passage covers 20 T cell receptor beta chains from one sample sequenced in a study of blood T cell repertoires in COVID-19. Data came from immunoSEQ multiplex PCR; TCRdb stores just in-frame clones and leaves some out. The sample includes a few hundred thousand clones, approximately 90% of them seen just once. Input material: peripheral blood. The receptors were gathered from a man aged 50-60 years with COVID-19, enrolled during active disease.

The chain uses TRBV7-8 and TRBJ2-3; no clear D gene. Trimming left V 1 base short and J 2 bases short, with 7 bases between. The CDR3 is 14 residues long. CDR1 SGHVS and CDR2 FQNEAQ come from the germline V gene. This CDR3 reads CASSLGATTDTQYF. As DNA, the CDR3 is TGTGCCAGCAGCTTAGGGGCTACCACAGATACGCAGTATTTT. Full variable domain (missing parts from reference TRBV7-8 and TRBJ2-3): GAGVSQSPRYKVAKRGQDVALRCDPISGHVSLFWYQQALGQGPEFLTYFQNEAQLDKSGLPSDRFFAERPEGSVSTLKIQRTQQEDSAVYLCASSLGATTDTQYFGPGTRLTVL.

The V call is TRBV10-3, the J call TRBJ1-2; tentative D call: TRBD1 (5 bases). The CDR3 has 13 amino acids. Germline CDR1 and CDR2: ENHRY and SYGVKD. The ends were cut back, 0 bases at V and 7 bases at J, with 9 bases in the middle. The CDR3 is CAISESRDGGYTF. Written as DNA, the CDR3 is TGTGCCATCAGTGAGTCCAGGGATGGTGGCTACACCTTC.

The chain is built from TRBV7-9 and TRBJ1-2, with D tentatively TRBD1 (5 bases). The germline CDR1 and CDR2 sequences are SEHNR and FQNEAQ (reference sequence). Deletions cut 5 bases from V and 6 bases from J, with 13 bases between. There are 13 residues in the CDR3. CDR3 in DNA: TGTGCCAGCAGCAGCGGGGGAGGGGATGGCTACACCTTC. The encoded protein is CASSSGGGDGYTF.

The chain couples TRBV6-2 or TRBV6-3 to TRBJ1-1; D is unclear. V lost 2 bases and J 1 base, leaving 5 bases between the germline ends. The germline V gene encodes CDR1 MNHEY and CDR2 SVGEGT. This CDR3 comprises 13 residues. CDR3: CASSYRQNTEAFF. DNA for the CDR3: TGTGCCAGCAGTTACAGACAGAACACTGAAGCTTTCTTT.

The chain recombines TRBV7-2 with TRBJ2-7; D is undetermined. Deletions cut 1 base from V and 3 bases from J, with 13 bases between. Germline CDR1 SGHTA, CDR2 FQGNSA. The CDR3 consists of 15 residues. The CDR3 sequence is CASSLDSMGNYEQYF. The CDR3 nucleotides read TGTGCCAGCAGCTTAGATTCCATGGGCAACTACGAGCAGTACTTC. Together with reference TRBV7-2 and TRBJ2-7, the CDR3 gives the full variable domain: GAGVSQSPSNKVTEKGKDVELRCDPISGHTALYWYRQSLGQGLEFLIYFQGNSAPDKSGLPSDRFSAERTGGSVSTLTIQRTQQEDSAVYLCASSLDSMGNYEQYFGPGTRLTVT.

The genes are TRBV12-3 or TRBV12-4 and TRBJ1-5, with a weak D call TRBD1 (5 bases). V lost 6 bases and J lost 7, with 10 bases in between. The CDR3 spans 12 residues. In DNA, the CDR3 is TGTGCCAGCAGCCGCCGGGGGCAGCCCCAGCATTTT. It specifies CASSRRGQPQHF.

This chain uses TRBV6-1 with TRBJ2-7, with TRBD2 matching over 7 bases. The CDR3 is 13 amino acids. Germline V lookup: CDR1 MNHNS, CDR2 SASEGT. As DNA, the CDR3 is TGTGCCAGCAGTGAAGCGCTTCGACTAGCAGGGTTTGTC. Translation: CASSEALRLAGFV.

This chain connects TRBV27 to TRBJ2-1; the match to TRBD2 covers 11 bases. After removal of 3 bases from V and 1 base from J, the junction contained 8 bases not matched to a gene. The CDR3 runs 18 residues. Germline CDR1 MNHEY, CDR2 SMNVEV (reference sequence). CDR3 sequence (DNA): TGTGCCAGCAGTTTGGGGCTAGCGGGAGGATCGTCCTACAATGAGCAGTTCTTC. This encodes CASSLGLAGGSSYNEQFF.

The chain has TRBV6-2 or TRBV6-3 and TRBJ2-7, with D possibly being TRBD2 (5 bases). This CDR3 comprises 15 residues. From germline, CDR1 is MNHEY and CDR2 SVGEGT. The germline V and J ends were trimmed by 2 bases and 0 bases, with 11 bases remaining between them. As DNA, the CDR3 is TGTGCCAGCAGTTACAGTAGCGCAAGCTCCTACGAGCAGTACTTC. Protein sequence: CASSYSSASSYEQYF.

The gene calls are TRBV29-1 and TRBJ2-7, with D tentatively TRBD2 (7 bases). Trimming took off 0 bases at V and 0 bases at J, with 21 bases between the two ends. CDR1 is SQVTM and CDR2 is ANQGSEA in the germline V gene. This CDR3 region has 18 residues. The CDR3 nucleotides read TGCAGCGTTGAAGAAGGGCGGGGGCGCGGCCCGAGCTCCTACGAGCAGTACTTC. This encodes CSVEEGRGRGPSSYEQYF.

This rearrangement joins TRBV28 to TRBJ2-7; 11 bases map to TRBD2. Germline values: CDR1 MDHEN, CDR2 SYDVKM. This CDR3 is 14 amino acids long. The trim removed 7 bases at V and 4 bases at J, leaving 6 bases unmatched. CDR3 sequence: CASTHTSGGYEQYF. The CDR3 DNA reads as TGTGCCAGCACCCATACTAGCGGGGGTTACGAGCAGTACTTC.

V is TRBV28 and J is TRBJ2-5, with D possibly matching TRBD2 (6 bases). The V end was cut by 5 bases, the J end by 4 bases, with 17 bases between. This CDR3 is built from 15 residues. Germline V lookup: CDR1 MDHEN, CDR2 SYDVKM. This CDR3 is CASSRTTGGAETQYF. CDR3 nucleotide sequence: TGTGCCAGCAGTCGGACGACCGGCGGGGCAGAGACCCAGTACTTC.

The chain employs TRBV2 and TRBJ1-1, with 7 nucleotides matching TRBD1. Germline values: CDR1 SNHLY, CDR2 FYNNEI. This CDR3 is built from 14 residues. V lost 10 bases to trimming and J lost 6 bases; unmatched junction nucleotides: 14. The CDR3 coding sequence is TGTGCCACCGAAGGGGGCCTCCTTGGGGCTGAAGCTTTCTTT. It encodes CATEGGLLGAEAFF.

The chain employs TRBV6-2 or TRBV6-3 and TRBJ2-7, with 13 bases fitting TRBD2. This CDR3 has 18 amino acids. The V gene's germline CDR1 is MNHEY and CDR2 SVGEGT. With V trimmed by 2 bases and J by 7 bases, 14 bases remained unmatched. The CDR3 DNA sequence: TGTGCCAGCAGTTACCCGACTAGCGGGGGGTCCTTCTCTTGGGAGCAGTACTTC. Translation: CASSYPTSGGSFSWEQYF.

This chain connects TRBV29-1 to TRBJ2-3; 9 bases align to TRBD1. The CDR3 sequence is 14 residues long. V lost 4 bases to trimming and J lost 1 base; unmatched junction nucleotides: 3. Germline CDR1 and CDR2: SQVTM and ANQGSEA. The CDR3: CSVARQGGTDTQYF. The CDR3 DNA reads TGCAGCGTTGCACGACAGGGGGGCACAGATACGCAGTATTTT.

V is TRBV12-5 and J is TRBJ1-1; 8 nucleotides align to TRBD1. The V gene end was trimmed by 7 bases and the J gene end by 1 base; junction bases not matched to a gene: 5. From germline, CDR1 is LGHNT and CDR2 FRNRAP. This CDR3 spans 14 amino acids. The CDR3 sequence: CASAPQGENTEAFF. CDR3 DNA: TGTGCTAGTGCTCCACAGGGGGAGAACACTGAAGCTTTCTTT.

This chain connects TRBV6-6 to TRBJ2-1; 8 bases map to TRBD2. From germline, CDR1 is MNHNY and CDR2 SVGAGI (reference sequence). The CDR3 extends over 15 amino acids. The ends lost 10 bases at V and 10 bases at J; junction bases unmatched: 18. The CDR3 sequence is CAIRDPAAGGVEQFF. In DNA, the CDR3 is TGTGCCATCCGTGACCCCGCGGCGGGAGGTGTCGAGCAGTTCTTC.

This clone was recorded once. The chain couples TRBV5-1 to TRBJ2-3; 10 nucleotides match TRBD2. This CDR3 is 15 amino acids long. After removal of 2 bases from V and 1 base from J, the junction contained 1 base not matched to a gene. The germline V gene encodes CDR1 SGHRS and CDR2 YFSETQ. The CDR3 nucleotides read TGCGCCAGCAGCTTAGCGGGAGGGCGCACAGATACGCAGTATTTT. Its translation is CASSLAGGRTDTQYF. The full variable domain, its missing parts supplied by reference TRBV5-1 and TRBJ2-3, is KAGVTQTPRYLIKTRGQQVTLSCSPISGHRSVSWYQQTPGQGLQFLFEYFSETQRNKGNFPGRFSGRQFSNSRSEMNVSTLELGDSALYLCASSLAGGRTDTQYFGPGTRLTVL.

The rearrangement links TRBV7-2 to TRBJ2-1; 10 bases are shared with TRBD2. The CDR3 is 15 residues long. Germline V gene sequence: CDR1 SGHTA, CDR2 FQGNSA. V gave up 3 bases and J gave up 4 bases; unmatched junction bases: 3. For the CDR3, the DNA is TGTGCCAGCAGCTTCCGGACTAGCGGTTACAATGAGCAGTTCTTC. Its protein is CASSFRTSGYNEQFF. The variable domain in full, completed from reference TRBV7-2 and TRBJ2-1, reads GAGVSQSPSNKVTEKGKDVELRCDPISGHTALYWYRQSLGQGLEFLIYFQGNSAPDKSGLPSDRFSAERTGGSVSTLTIQRTQQEDSAVYLCASSFRTSGYNEQFFGPGTRLTVL.

The V gene is TRBV6-5, the J gene TRBJ2-7; D not certain. Deletions cut 7 bases from V and 2 bases from J, with 18 bases between. Germline CDR1 is MNHEY and CDR2 is SVGAGI. This CDR3 spans 15 amino acids. CDR3 residues: CASKQGGGLTYEQYF. The CDR3 DNA follows: TGTGCCAGCAAACAAGGTGGCGGCTTAACCTACGAGCAGTACTTC.